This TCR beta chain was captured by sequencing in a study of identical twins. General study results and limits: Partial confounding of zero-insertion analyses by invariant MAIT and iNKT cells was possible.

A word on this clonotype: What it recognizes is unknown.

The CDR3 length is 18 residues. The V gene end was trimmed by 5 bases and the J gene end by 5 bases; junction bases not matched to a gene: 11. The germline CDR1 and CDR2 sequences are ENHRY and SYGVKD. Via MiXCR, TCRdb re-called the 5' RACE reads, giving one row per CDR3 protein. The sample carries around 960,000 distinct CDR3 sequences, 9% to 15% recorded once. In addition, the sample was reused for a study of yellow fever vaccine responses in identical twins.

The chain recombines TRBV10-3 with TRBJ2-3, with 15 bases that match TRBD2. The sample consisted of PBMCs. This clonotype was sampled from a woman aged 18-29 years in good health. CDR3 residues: CAISTFRTSGGAGDTQYF. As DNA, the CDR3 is TGTGCCATCAGTACCTTCCGGACTAGCGGGGGGGCCGGAGATACGCAGTATTTT.